These 20 T cell receptor beta chains were all obtained from the same sample, sequenced in a study of T-cell memory formation after mild COVID-19. TCRdb reanalysed the 5' RACE reads using MiXCR and keeps one entry per CDR3 protein. The table lists 380,000 or so distinct CDR3 sequences, approximately 13% of them singletons. The sequenced sample consisted of PBMCs or a T cell subset sorted from them (not recorded which). The receptors originated from a man younger than 35 who had mild COVID-19 (a few samples of this study predate the infection). Cell type and time point are not known.

In its sample, this clonotype was seen a few times. The V call is TRBV23-1, the J call TRBJ2-3; D unresolved. Being an ORF, TRBV23-1 has a function that is uncertain. The CDR3 spans 11 residues. V shed 5 bases and J shed 15 bases, with 15 bases lying between them. The CDR3 coding sequence is TGCGCCAGCAGTTCCAGCGCCACGGACTATTTT. Its protein is CASSSSATDYF.

This clonotype was detected a few times. A junction end diverges from the germline sequence, so it may reflect a read error. This chain links TRBV7-6 with TRBJ2-5, with 11 bases lining up with TRBD2. The CDR3 has 15 residues. Germline V gene data show CDR1 as SGHVS and CDR2 as FNYEAQ. For the CDR3, the DNA is TGTGCCAGCAGCCTAGCGGGGGGAAATTTGGAGACCCAGTACTTC. It is translated as CASSLAGGNLETQYF.

The genes are TRBV11-2 and TRBJ1-2, with D possibly being TRBD1 (5 bases). The germline V gene has CDR1 SGHAT and CDR2 FQNNGV. With 1 base removed from V and 1 base from J, the gap between germline ends came to 13 bases. This CDR3 contains 16 residues. The CDR3 bases are TGTGCCAGCAGCTTAGGGGGCCAGTTTTTTAACTATGGCTACACCTTC. Its translation: CASSLGGQFFNYGYTF.

J is TRBJ1-1 and V is TRBV11-2; a weak D match, TRBD1 (6 bases). Germline CDR1 and CDR2: SGHAT and FQNNGV. V was pared by 5 bases and J by 1 base, with 14 bases between. The CDR3 is made up of 15 amino acids. CDR3 loop: CASSDSGTPNTEAFF. The CDR3 region has the DNA TGTGCCAGCAGCGATTCCGGGACACCGAACACTGAAGCTTTCTTT.

CDR3 nucleotides: TGCAGTGCTCTTGACGGCGGTATAACGTACTTC. Its translation is CSALDGGITYF. The J gene is TRBJ2-5, the V gene TRBV20-1; D gene uncertain. V dropped 5 bases and J dropped 13 bases, with 17 bases sitting between them. This CDR3 has 11 residues. In germline, CDR1 is DFQATT, CDR2 SNEGSKA (reference sequence).

The V gene is TRBV12-3 or TRBV12-4, the J gene TRBJ2-2; 11 bases match TRBD2. The CDR3 consists of 15 residues. The V and J ends lost 7 bases and 5 bases, in that order; junction bases with no gene match: 6. The chain's CDR3 is CASNSRLAGTGELFF. Written as DNA, the CDR3 is TGTGCCAGCAATTCCCGACTAGCGGGGACCGGGGAGCTGTTTTTT.

The CDR3 loop reads CASLAGDYYEQYF. CDR3 coding DNA: TGTGCCAGCCTAGCGGGGGACTACTACGAGCAGTACTTC. The chain links TRBV6-2 or TRBV6-3 to TRBJ2-7; 10 positions agree with TRBD2. Germline V gene data show CDR1 as MNHEY and CDR2 as SVGEGT. The CDR3 runs to 13 residues. The V segment lost 8 bases and the J segment 3 bases; nucleotides outside the gene matches: 4.

This clonotype occurred a few times. The chain links TRBV2 to TRBJ2-4, with unresolved D. The V and J ends lost 1 base and 8 bases respectively, with 9 bases between them. The germline gives CDR1 SNHLY, CDR2 FYNNEI. The CDR3 consists of 13 residues. The CDR3 DNA reads as TGTGCCAGCAGTGAAGAGATTTTTGACATTCAGTACTTC. This sequence encodes CASSEEIFDIQYF.

There are a few counts of this clonotype. J is TRBJ1-2 and V is TRBV5-6, with 9 bases that match TRBD1. Germline assignment: CDR1 SGHDT and CDR2 YYEEEE. With 0 bases clipped from V and 0 bases from J, the junction kept 6 bases outside the gene matches. The CDR3 is made up of 17 amino acids. DNA for the CDR3: TGTGCCAGCAGCTTGGAGGACAGGGGATTTACTAACTATGGCTACACCTTC. Translated: CASSLEDRGFTNYGYTF.

In its sample, this clonotype was seen a few times. V is TRBV5-1 and J is TRBJ1-4; D is perhaps TRBD1 (5 bases). V was pared by 2 bases and J by 7 bases, with 15 bases between. The CDR3 runs 15 residues. The germline V gene encodes CDR1 SGHRS and CDR2 YFSETQ. The CDR3 here is CASSLQAGFGEKLFF. CDR3 DNA: TGCGCCAGCAGCTTACAGGCCGGGTTCGGTGAAAAACTGTTTTTT.

The V and J genes are TRBV7-8 and TRBJ2-1; no reliable D call. V shed 0 bases and J shed 0 bases, with 27 bases lying between them. CDR3 length equals 22 residues. CDR1 is SGHVS and CDR2 is FQNEAQ in the germline V gene. The CDR3 DNA reads as TGTGCCAGCAGCTTAGCTCCGGTGTATTTCATCCTGATCTCCCCCTCCTACAATGAGCAGTTCTTC. Its protein product is CASSLAPVYFILISPSYNEQFF.

This clonotype has ten or more counts. This chain joins TRBV12-3 or TRBV12-4 and TRBJ2-7, with D hard to call. Between the trimmed V and J ends, which lost 1 base and 6 bases, there was a span of 7 bases. The CDR3 spans 12 residues. CDR3 residues: CASSLGVSEQYF. The CDR3 bases are TGTGCCAGCAGTTTAGGGGTATCCGAGCAGTACTTC.

This clonotype was counted ten times or more. The rearrangement joins TRBV12-3 or TRBV12-4 to TRBJ1-4, with D maybe TRBD1 (6 bases). The CDR3 is 15 residues long. The V end lost 6 bases, the J end lost 8 bases, and 19 bases lay between the germline ends. DNA for the CDR3: TGTGCCAGCAGAGCCGCGGGGCAGGGGTGGGAAAAACTGTTTTTT. Translating it yields CASRAAGQGWEKLFF.

The chain has TRBV6-6 and TRBJ2-7; D remains unclear. Germline V gene lookup returns CDR1 MNHNY and CDR2 SVGAGI (reference sequence). CDR3 size: 13 residues. V gave up 8 bases and J gave up 2 bases, with 13 bases separating them. The CDR3 is CASFASPPYEQYF. The CDR3 DNA reads as TGTGCCAGCTTCGCCTCCCCCCCCTACGAGCAGTACTTC.

This clonotype has more than one count but fewer than ten. The chain combines TRBV18 with TRBJ2-3, with D perhaps TRBD2 (6 bases). Trimming left V 2 bases short and J 2 bases short, with 17 bases between. This CDR3 spans 17 amino acids. In germline, CDR1 is KGHSH, CDR2 LQKENI. The CDR3 loop reads CASSPLLLASNTDTQYF. The CDR3 bases are TGTGCCAGCTCACCATTGCTTCTAGCGTCCAACACAGATACGCAGTATTTT.

This clonotype appeared a few times. J is TRBJ1-4 and V is TRBV4-2; maybe TRBD1 (5 bases). The CDR3 loop spans 14 amino acids. Trimming removed 3 bases at V and 7 bases at J, with 12 bases between. CDR1 is LGHNA and CDR2 is YNFKEQ in the germline V gene. The CDR3 DNA reads TGTGCCAGCAGCCACCCCCGGGGGTTTGAAAAACTGTTTTTT. Encoded protein: CASSHPRGFEKLFF.

This chain uses TRBV7-9 with TRBJ2-1, with no clear D. Germline CDR1 SEHNR, CDR2 FQNEAQ (reference sequence). This CDR3 contains 12 residues. V was pared by 5 bases and J by 7 bases, with 9 bases between. The CDR3, as DNA: TGTGCCAGCAGCCCCCTGGCAAATGAGCAGTTCTTC. It yields the protein CASSPLANEQFF.

The rearrangement uses TRBV6-2 or TRBV6-3 and TRBJ2-7; D could derive from TRBD1 or TRBD2 (6 bases each). The ends were cut back, 2 bases at V and 6 bases at J, with 11 bases in the middle. CDR1 is MNHEY, CDR2 SVGEGT, per germline. This CDR3 is 13 amino acids long. The CDR3 bases are TGTGCCAGCAGTTACGAGGGGGAGGTCGAGCAGTACTTC. It yields the protein CASSYEGEVEQYF.

This clonotype appeared many times. The rearrangement links TRBV29-1 to TRBJ2-7; 12 bases are a match to TRBD2. The CDR3 is 18 residues long. The V and J ends lost 1 base and 4 bases, in that order; junction bases with no gene match: 14. Germline V gives CDR1 SQVTM, CDR2 ANQGSEA. The CDR3 loop is CSVEGRTSGGTEGYEQYF. DNA of the CDR3: TGCAGCGTTGAAGGGCGAACTAGCGGGGGGACCGAAGGGTACGAGCAGTACTTC.

The chain recombines TRBV20-1 with TRBJ2-5; TRBD2 is a possible D gene (6 bases). Germline V gives CDR1 DFQATT, CDR2 SNEGSKA (reference sequence). CDR3 length: 14 residues. Trimming shortened V by 3 bases and J by 2 bases, and 13 bases separated the two germline ends. CDR3 loop: CSASLWRGQETQYF. In DNA, the CDR3 is TGCAGTGCTAGCCTGTGGAGGGGTCAAGAGACCCAGTACTTC.